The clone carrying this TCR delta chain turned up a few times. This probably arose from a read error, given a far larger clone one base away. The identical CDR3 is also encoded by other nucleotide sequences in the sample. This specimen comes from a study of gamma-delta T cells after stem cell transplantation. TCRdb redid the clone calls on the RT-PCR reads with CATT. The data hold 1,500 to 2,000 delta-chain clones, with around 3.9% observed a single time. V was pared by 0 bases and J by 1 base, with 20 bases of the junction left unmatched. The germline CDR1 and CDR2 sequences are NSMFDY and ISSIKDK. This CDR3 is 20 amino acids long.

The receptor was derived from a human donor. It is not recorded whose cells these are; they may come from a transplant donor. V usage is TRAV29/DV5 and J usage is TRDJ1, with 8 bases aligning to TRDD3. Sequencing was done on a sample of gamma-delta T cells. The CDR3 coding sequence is TGTGCAGCAAGCGCACGGGATTTCCGACTGTGGGGGATCCTCACCGATAAACTCATCTTT. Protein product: CAASARDFRLWGILTDKLIF. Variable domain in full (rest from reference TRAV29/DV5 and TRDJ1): DQQVKQNSPSLSVQEGRISILNCDYTNSMFDYFLWYKKYPAEGPTFLISISSIKDKNEDGRFTVFLNKSAKHLSLHIVPSQPGDSAVYFCAASARDFRLWGILTDKLIFGKGTRVTVEP.